The 12 T cell receptor beta chains below all came from one sample that was sequenced in a study of shared clonotypes between healthy human individuals. The repertoire was sequenced with immunoSEQ multiplex PCR; TCRdb's copy has only in-frame clones and lacks some. The sample yields approximately 350,000 clones, roughly 70% seen once. The sample taken for sequencing was memory CD4+ T cells sorted from blood. Documented subset: CD45RA-negative fraction. The receptors here all came from a man younger than 40 in good health.

V gene TRBV29-1 combines with J gene TRBJ2-2, with TRBD1 identical over 7 bases. Germline V gene lookup returns CDR1 SQVTM and CDR2 ANQGSEA. Losses at the gene ends were 6 bases for V and 2 bases for J; bases not matched to a gene: 9. The CDR3 totals 15 residues. The chain's CDR3 is CSVTPGQTNTGELFF. In DNA, the CDR3 is TGCAGCGTCACCCCGGGACAGACAAACACCGGGGAGCTGTTTTTT.

The J gene is TRBJ1-2, the V gene TRBV27; possibly TRBD1 for D (6 bases). Germline CDR1 is MNHEY and CDR2 is SMNVEV (reference sequence). The CDR3 runs 14 residues. V lost 3 bases to trimming and J lost 7 bases, with 15 bases between them. This CDR3 is CASSFASGAGGYTF. CDR3 nucleotide sequence: TGTGCCAGCAGTTTTGCGTCGGGGGCGGGTGGCTACACCTTC.

The chain couples TRBV2 to TRBJ2-3; TRBD2 matches at 7 bases. The V segment lost 8 bases and the J segment 0 bases; nucleotides outside the gene matches: 8. The CDR3 loop spans 15 amino acids. Per germline, CDR1 SNHLY and CDR2 FYNNEI. CDR3 loop: CASLPSGMSTDTQYF. Written as DNA, the CDR3 is TGTGCCAGCTTGCCGAGCGGGATGAGCACAGATACGCAGTATTTT.

The V call is TRBV12-5, the J call TRBJ2-2; 7 bases fit TRBD1. J gave up 5 bases and V 5 bases, and 2 bases lay outside the gene matches. The CDR3 has 13 amino acids. In germline, CDR1 is LGHNT, CDR2 FRNRAP. CDR3 sequence: CASGAQGTGELFF. DNA of the CDR3: TGTGCTAGTGGTGCACAGGGGACCGGGGAGCTGTTTTTT.

The CDR3 here is CASTTSGPANTQYF. CDR3 sequence (DNA): TGCGCCAGCACGACTAGCGGGCCCGCTAATACGCAGTATTTT. The V and J genes are TRBV5-1 and TRBJ2-3, with 10 nucleotides matching TRBD2. J lost 7 bases, V lost 6 bases, and 8 bases had no gene match. CDR3 length: 14 amino acids. Germline lookup yields CDR1 SGHRS and CDR2 YFSETQ.

The chain uses TRBV5-1 and TRBJ2-2; D uncertain. Trimming removed 5 bases at V and 2 bases at J, with 7 bases between. The CDR3 has 13 residues. Germline CDR1 and CDR2: SGHRS and YFSETQ. The CDR3 here is CASRDPNTGELFF. The CDR3 nucleotides are TGCGCCAGCAGAGATCCAAACACCGGGGAGCTGTTTTTT.

The CDR3 region is CASRPGTEETQYF. CDR3 nucleotides: TGTGCCAGCAGACCCGGGACAGAGGAGACCCAGTACTTC. The chain employs TRBV25-1 and TRBJ2-5; 7 bases align to TRBD1. The CDR3 covers 13 residues. From germline, CDR1 is MGHDK and CDR2 SYGVNS. The V segment lost 6 bases and the J segment 5 bases; nucleotides outside the gene matches: 6.

DNA of the CDR3: TGTGCCAGCAGCGTAGCCAGCGCACTTGGAAACACCATATATTTT. Its translation: CASSVASALGNTIYF. The chain is built from TRBV9 and TRBJ1-3, with D unresolved. Germline-derived CDR1 and CDR2 are SGDLS and YYNGEE. V was trimmed by 0 bases and J by 3 bases, leaving 10 bases between them. CDR3 size: 15 residues.

This chain uses TRBV30 with TRBJ1-4, with 8 nucleotides matching TRBD1. The germline CDR1 and CDR2 sequences are GTSNPN and SVGIG (reference sequence). Unmatched junction bases numbered 8, after V lost 2 bases and J lost 0 bases. The CDR3 is made up of 17 amino acids. As DNA, the CDR3 is TGTGCCTGGAGTTCCGCCGGGACAGGAGCAACTAATGAAAAACTGTTTTTT. It translates to CAWSSAGTGATNEKLFF. Together with reference TRBV30 and TRBJ1-4, the CDR3 gives the full variable domain: SQTIHQWPATLVQPVGSPLSLECTVEGTSNPNLYWYRQAAGRGLQLLFYSVGIGQISSEVPQNLSASRPQDRQFILSSKKLLLSDSGFYLCAWSSAGTGATNEKLFFGSGTQLSVL.

This rearrangement joins TRBV5-1 to TRBJ1-1; D may be TRBD1 (5 bases). The CDR3 consists of 14 residues. V dropped 0 bases and J dropped 7 bases, with 13 bases sitting between them. Germline V gene sequence: CDR1 SGHRS, CDR2 YFSETQ. The CDR3 DNA follows: TGCGCCAGCAGCTTGGATCGAGGGACTATTGAAGCTTTCTTT. As protein: CASSLDRGTIEAFF.

The gene calls are TRBV18 and TRBJ1-5; D call uncertain. Germline V lookup: CDR1 KGHSH, CDR2 LQKENI. V lost 3 bases and J lost 4, with 16 bases in between. This CDR3 has 16 residues. The CDR3 protein is CASSPGVRGENQPQHF. CDR3 coding DNA: TGTGCCAGCTCACCTGGGGTCCGGGGTGAGAATCAGCCCCAGCATTTT.

The genes are TRBV27 and TRBJ1-5; 8 nucleotides match TRBD1. The CDR3 runs 15 residues. V trimming: 2 bases; J trimming: 2 bases; junction bases outside the gene matches: 2. Looked up from germline, CDR1 is MNHEY and CDR2 is SMNVEV (reference sequence). The chain's CDR3 is CASSLKGQGNQPQHF. For the CDR3, the DNA is TGTGCCAGCAGTTTAAAGGGACAGGGCAATCAGCCCCAGCATTTT.